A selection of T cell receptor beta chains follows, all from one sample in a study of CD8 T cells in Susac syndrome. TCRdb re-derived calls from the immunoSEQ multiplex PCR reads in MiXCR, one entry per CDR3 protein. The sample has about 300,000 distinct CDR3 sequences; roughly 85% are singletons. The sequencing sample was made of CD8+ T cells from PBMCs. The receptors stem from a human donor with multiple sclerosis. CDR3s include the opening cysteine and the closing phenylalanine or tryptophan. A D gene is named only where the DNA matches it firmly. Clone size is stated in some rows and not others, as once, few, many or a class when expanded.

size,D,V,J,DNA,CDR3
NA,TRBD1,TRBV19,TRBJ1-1,TGTGCCAGCACAACCTCCCCCACAGGGGTCGACACTGAAGCTTTCTTT,CASTTSPTGVDTEAFF
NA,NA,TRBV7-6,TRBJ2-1,TGTGCCAGCAGCCTAGGCCACACCAACAATGAGCAGTTCTTC,CASSLGHTNNEQFF
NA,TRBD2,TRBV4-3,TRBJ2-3,TGCGCCAGCAGCCAAGATCCCCCGGGGACTAGCGTAAGCACAGATACGCAGTATTTT,CASSQDPPGTSVSTDTQYF
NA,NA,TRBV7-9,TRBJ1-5,TGTGCCAGCAGTTTTCAATCATCCGGGGAGCCCCAGCATTTT,CASSFQSSGEPQHF
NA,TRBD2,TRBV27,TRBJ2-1,TGTGCCAGCAGTTTATCTACTAGCGGGGGTCCCCGGCGTGAGCAGTTCTTC,CASSLSTSGGPRREQFF
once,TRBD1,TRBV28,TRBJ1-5,TGTGCCAGCACCCTCCGACAGGGCTTGGATCAGCCCCAGCATTTT,CASTLRQGLDQPQHF
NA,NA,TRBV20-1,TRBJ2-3,TGCAGTGCTAGACCTTATACGCAGTATTTT,CSARPYTQYF
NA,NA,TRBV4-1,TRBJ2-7,TGCGCCAGCAGCCAAGTCCTGGACTTATCCTACGAGCAGTACTTC,CASSQVLDLSYEQYF
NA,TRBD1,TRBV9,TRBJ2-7,TGTGCCAGCAGCGTAGGTGGGACAGGGGTGTACGAGCAGTACTTC,CASSVGGTGVYEQYF
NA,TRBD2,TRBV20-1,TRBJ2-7,TGCAGTGCTACAGACTGGGGGGGCTACGAGCAGTACTTC,CSATDWGGYEQYF
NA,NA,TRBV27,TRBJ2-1,TGTGCCAGCAGTTGGGGGAAGGATGAGCAGTTCTTC,CASSWGKDEQFF
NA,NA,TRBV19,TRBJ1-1,TGTGCCAGTAGTATAGGGAGGCGGGGCACTGAAGCTTTCTTT,CASSIGRRGTEAFF
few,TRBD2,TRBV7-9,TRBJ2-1,TGTGCCAGCAGCTCCCATCTAGCGGGAGTGAGCTCCTACAATGAGCAGTTCTTC,CASSSHLAGVSSYNEQFF
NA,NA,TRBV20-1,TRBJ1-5,TGCAGTGCTGGGAGGCAGCCCCAGCATTTT,CSAGRQPQHF
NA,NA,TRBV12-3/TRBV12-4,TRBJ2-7,TGTGCCAGCAGTTTTCTCCCAGCGGGTTCCTACGAGCAGTACTTC,CASSFLPAGSYEQYF
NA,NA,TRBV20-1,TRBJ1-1,TGCAGTGCTAGAGATCCGAGGAGGGGGTCGGGCACTGAAGCTTTCTTT,CSARDPRRGSGTEAFF